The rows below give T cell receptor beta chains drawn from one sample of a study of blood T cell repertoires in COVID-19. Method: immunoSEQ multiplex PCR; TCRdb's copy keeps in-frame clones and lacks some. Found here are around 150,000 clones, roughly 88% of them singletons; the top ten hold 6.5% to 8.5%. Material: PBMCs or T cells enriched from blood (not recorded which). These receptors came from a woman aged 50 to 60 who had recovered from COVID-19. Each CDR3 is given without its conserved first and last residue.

CDR3aa: ASRFTSGGAQDTQY
v_gene: TRBV5-1
j_gene: TRBJ2-3

CDR3aa: ATRDRVDNEQF
v_gene: TRBV5-1
j_gene: TRBJ2-1

CDR3aa: ASSPSQVLMNTEAF
v_gene: TRBV18
j_gene: TRBJ1-1

CDR3aa: ASSQRTGGEQY
v_gene: TRBV11-2
j_gene: TRBJ2-7

CDR3aa: ASSAYGGEGWY
v_gene: TRBV25-1
j_gene: TRBJ2-7

CDR3aa: ASSLLGLAGYNEQF
v_gene: TRBV27
j_gene: TRBJ2-1

CDR3aa: ASSPRQGATVNNSPLH
v_gene: TRBV6-2/TRBV6-3
j_gene: TRBJ1-6

CDR3aa: ASSTRLAGAEMDTQY
v_gene: TRBV19
j_gene: TRBJ2-3

CDR3aa: ASSLRDRSTDTQY
v_gene: TRBV3-1/TRBV3-2
j_gene: TRBJ2-3

CDR3aa: ASRIREGTEAF
v_gene: TRBV19
j_gene: TRBJ1-1

CDR3aa: ASSYDFLARQY
v_gene: TRBV6-5
j_gene: TRBJ2-5

CDR3aa: ASSPGQNEKLF
v_gene: TRBV18
j_gene: TRBJ1-4

CDR3aa: ASSFPGNSGNTIY
v_gene: TRBV5-5
j_gene: TRBJ1-3

CDR3aa: ATSGPGGTSTDTQY
v_gene: TRBV24-1
j_gene: TRBJ2-3

CDR3aa: ASSWGRGGDYEQY
v_gene: TRBV5-1
j_gene: TRBJ2-7

CDR3aa: ASSLARGTSGDTDTQY
v_gene: TRBV7-2
j_gene: TRBJ2-3

CDR3aa: ASSPSGAQETQY
v_gene: TRBV7-2
j_gene: TRBJ2-5

CDR3aa: ASSRMQGARDTIY
v_gene: TRBV5-6
j_gene: TRBJ1-3

CDR3aa: ASSVGPGETQY
v_gene: TRBV9
j_gene: TRBJ2-5

CDR3aa: ASSPVLENNEQF
v_gene: TRBV5-1
j_gene: TRBJ2-1

CDR3aa: ASNVQGRTEAF
v_gene: TRBV27
j_gene: TRBJ1-1

CDR3aa: ASSLNPTGTSGNTIY
v_gene: TRBV5-1
j_gene: TRBJ1-3

CDR3aa: ASSPSRQGANEQY
v_gene: TRBV11-3
j_gene: TRBJ2-7

CDR3aa: ASSAGTGSYEQY
v_gene: TRBV19
j_gene: TRBJ2-7

CDR3aa: ASSIDSGTVYYNEQF
v_gene: TRBV19
j_gene: TRBJ2-1

CDR3aa: ASSRTGGNQPQH
v_gene: TRBV3-1/TRBV3-2
j_gene: TRBJ1-5

CDR3aa: ASTRGNQPQH
v_gene: TRBV19
j_gene: TRBJ1-5

CDR3aa: ASSPDRGNGEAF
v_gene: TRBV11-2
j_gene: TRBJ1-1

CDR3aa: ASSSGGPSNEQF
v_gene: TRBV4-2
j_gene: TRBJ2-1

CDR3aa: ASSRRDRGRGNTIY
v_gene: TRBV18
j_gene: TRBJ1-3

CDR3aa: ASSLAGGPIADTQY
v_gene: TRBV7-2
j_gene: TRBJ2-3

CDR3aa: SVEGTAEAF
v_gene: TRBV29-1
j_gene: TRBJ1-1

CDR3aa: ASRRDYPVTQY
v_gene: TRBV7-9
j_gene: TRBJ2-5

CDR3aa: ASSLGSISGPSSYNEQF
v_gene: TRBV7-9
j_gene: TRBJ2-1

CDR3aa: ASGLPPYEQY
v_gene: TRBV12-5
j_gene: TRBJ2-7

CDR3aa: ASSPRTGHNEQF
v_gene: TRBV5-6
j_gene: TRBJ2-1

CDR3aa: ASSPGRVETQY
v_gene: TRBV18
j_gene: TRBJ2-5

CDR3aa: ASSLGTGVPYGYT
v_gene: TRBV28
j_gene: TRBJ1-2

CDR3aa: ASSPTGDFLDYGYT
v_gene: TRBV19
j_gene: TRBJ1-2

CDR3aa: ASSSSPSTRPDTQY
v_gene: TRBV11-2
j_gene: TRBJ2-3

CDR3aa: ASSAREQGSSPLH
v_gene: TRBV5-1
j_gene: TRBJ1-6